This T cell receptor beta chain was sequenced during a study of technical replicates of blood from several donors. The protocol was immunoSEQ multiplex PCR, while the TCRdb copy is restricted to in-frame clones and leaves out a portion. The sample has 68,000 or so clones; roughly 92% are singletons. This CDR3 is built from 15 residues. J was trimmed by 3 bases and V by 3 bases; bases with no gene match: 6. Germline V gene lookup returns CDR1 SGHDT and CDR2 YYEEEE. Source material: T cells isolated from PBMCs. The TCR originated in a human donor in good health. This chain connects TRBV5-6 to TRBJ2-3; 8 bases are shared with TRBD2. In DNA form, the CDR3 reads TGTGCCAGCAGCTCCGAGCGGGAGTGGACAGATACGCAGTATTTT. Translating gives CASSSEREWTDTQYF.